Following are 25 T cell receptor beta chains from one sample sequenced in a study of T cell responses to AZD1222 COVID-19 vaccine. The protocol was immunoSEQ multiplex PCR, while the TCRdb copy is restricted to in-frame clones and leaves out a portion. The sample lists 100,000 to 150,000 clones; 89% were seen once. Sample: peripheral blood, taken on day 0 of AZD1222 vaccination. Source of these receptors: an adult in good health.

This clone came up a few times. The chain combines TRBV9 with TRBJ1-5; 7 bases are a match to TRBD1. The CDR3 consists of 14 residues. In germline, CDR1 is SGDLS, CDR2 YYNGEE. With 4 bases clipped from V and 9 bases from J, the junction kept 10 bases outside the gene matches. The DNA for the CDR3 is TGTGCCAGCAGCCCCCGGACAGGCACGGGGCCCCAGCATTTT. Translation: CASSPRTGTGPQHF.

The genes are TRBV14 and TRBJ1-2; a weak D match, TRBD1 (6 bases). This CDR3 comprises 16 residues. Germline V CDR1 and CDR2: SGHDN, FVKESK. V was pared by 0 bases and J by 1 base, with 12 bases between. CDR3 sequence reads: CASSQDKGDRNYGYTF. In nucleotides, the CDR3 is TGTGCCAGCAGCCAAGATAAGGGGGACCGTAACTATGGCTACACCTTC.

This chain links TRBV5-6 with TRBJ1-4; 8 bases are a match to TRBD1. The germline gives CDR1 SGHDT, CDR2 YYEEEE. V shed 1 base, J shed 5 bases, and the junction held 7 bases outside the gene matches. The CDR3 length is 16 residues. CDR3 sequence: CASSLWLTGGNEKLFF. Here the CDR3 DNA reads TGTGCCAGCAGCTTGTGGTTAACAGGGGGAAATGAAAAACTGTTTTTT.

This chain uses TRBV5-1 with TRBJ1-6; 9 nucleotides agree with TRBD1. The germline CDR1 and CDR2 sequences are SGHRS and YFSETQ. This CDR3 contains 16 residues. V shed 4 bases and J 9 bases; nucleotides not matched to a gene: 11. The CDR3 spells CASSRGQGWESSPLHF. The CDR3 DNA follows: TGCGCCAGCAGCAGGGGACAGGGATGGGAGAGTTCACCCCTCCACTTT. Supplemented by reference TRBV5-1 and TRBJ1-6, the full variable domain reads KAGVTQTPRYLIKTRGQQVTLSCSPISGHRSVSWYQQTPGQGLQFLFEYFSETQRNKGNFPGRFSGRQFSNSRSEMNVSTLELGDSALYLCASSRGQGWESSPLHFGNGTRLTVT.

This chain uses TRBV7-9 with TRBJ1-5; 7 bases line up with TRBD1. The V gene's germline CDR1 is SEHNR and CDR2 FQNEAQ (reference sequence). The V segment lost 6 bases and the J segment 7 bases; nucleotides outside the gene matches: 9. The CDR3 totals 14 residues. Here the CDR3 DNA reads TGTGCCAGCAGTGCTCAGGGGGGGGACCAGCCCCAGCATTTT. It is translated as CASSAQGGDQPQHF.

The chain couples TRBV27 to TRBJ1-2; D may be TRBD1 (6 bases). Germline V gene sequence: CDR1 MNHEY, CDR2 SMNVEV (reference sequence). V gave up 6 bases and J gave up 8 bases, with 19 bases separating them. The CDR3 consists of 14 residues. The CDR3 protein is CASSLITGAGGYTF. CDR3 DNA sequence: TGTGCCAGCAGCTTAATTACGGGGGCGGGAGGCTACACCTTC.

The gene calls are TRBV18 and TRBJ1-1; no reliable D call. The V gene lost 3 bases and the J gene lost 5 bases, with 10 bases spanning the gap. Per germline, CDR1 KGHSH and CDR2 LQKENI. The CDR3 totals 13 residues. The CDR3, as DNA: TGTGCCAGCTCACCGGTAGTGGGTACTGAAGCTTTCTTT. Protein product: CASSPVVGTEAFF.

J is TRBJ2-3 and V is TRBV5-4, with D perhaps matching TRBD2 (5 bases). Trimming pared 6 bases from V and 2 bases from J, leaving 13 bases between. The CDR3 length is 14 residues. Germline V lookup: CDR1 SGHNT, CDR2 YYREEE (reference sequence). The CDR3 DNA is TGTGCCAGCACCACACCCGGGGTCACAGATACGCAGTATTTT. Its protein is CASTTPGVTDTQYF.

V gene TRBV12-5 combines with J gene TRBJ2-5, with D perhaps matching TRBD1 (5 bases). Trimming pared 7 bases from V and 4 bases from J, leaving 7 bases between. This CDR3 is built from 11 residues. Germline CDR1 is LGHNT and CDR2 is FRNRAP. The CDR3 region has the DNA TGTGCTAGTGAGCAGGGAGAGACCCAGTACTTC. Protein: CASEQGETQYF.

Here the CDR3 reads CATSRDVSPFTEAFF. The CDR3 coding sequence is TGTGCCACCAGCAGAGATGTATCGCCTTTCACTGAAGCTTTCTTT. This sequence joins TRBV15 and TRBJ1-1; D gene unclear. The CDR3 runs 15 residues. Trimming removed 0 bases at V and 4 bases at J, with 12 bases between. Germline V CDR1 and CDR2: LNHNV, YYDKDF (reference sequence).

Here the CDR3 reads CASSSDRGQETQYF. The CDR3 nucleotides are TGCGCCAGCAGCTCCGACAGGGGTCAAGAGACCCAGTACTTC. The chain is built from TRBV5-1 and TRBJ2-5, with 8 bases matching TRBD1. CDR3 size: 14 residues. The ends lost 3 bases at V and 2 bases at J; junction bases unmatched: 3. Germline V gene data show CDR1 as SGHRS and CDR2 as YFSETQ.

V and J are TRBV6-2 or TRBV6-3 and TRBJ2-7; unclear D gene. CDR1 and CDR2 from the germline V gene are MNHEY and SVGEGT. With 4 bases removed from V and 4 bases from J, the gap between germline ends came to 11 bases. The CDR3 has 13 residues. CDR3 coding DNA: TGTGCCAGCAGTTTATCTTTAGGATACGAGCAGTACTTC. Its protein product is CASSLSLGYEQYF.

CDR3 amino acids: CASSLAASGGGLYEQYF. CDR3 nucleotides: TGTGCCAGCAGCTTAGCGGCTAGCGGGGGGGGACTCTACGAGCAGTACTTC. The rearrangement uses TRBV7-2 and TRBJ2-7; 12 bases line up with TRBD2. J lost 3 bases, V lost 0 bases, and 6 bases had no gene match. Germline V CDR1 and CDR2: SGHTA, FQGNSA. This CDR3 is built from 17 residues.

The chain joins TRBV30 to TRBJ1-2; D is undetermined. Trimming removed 0 bases from V and 4 bases from J, with 6 bases in between. This CDR3 contains 12 residues. Looked up from germline, CDR1 is GTSNPN and CDR2 is SVGIG (reference sequence). CDR3 protein: CAWSVVGYGYTF. Here the CDR3 DNA reads TGTGCCTGGAGTGTAGTCGGCTATGGCTACACCTTC.

This chain links TRBV5-1 with TRBJ2-5; possible D gene TRBD2, 5 bases. CDR3 length equals 11 residues. V was shortened by 7 bases and J by 4 bases, with 8 bases between the two germline ends. Germline V gene lookup returns CDR1 SGHRS and CDR2 YFSETQ. The CDR3 protein is CASRSGETQYF. The DNA of the CDR3 is TGCGCCAGCCGGAGCGGAGAGACCCAGTACTTC. Using reference TRBV5-1 and TRBJ2-5 for the parts outside the CDR3, the full variable domain is KAGVTQTPRYLIKTRGQQVTLSCSPISGHRSVSWYQQTPGQGLQFLFEYFSETQRNKGNFPGRFSGRQFSNSRSEMNVSTLELGDSALYLCASRSGETQYFGPGTRLLVL.

The sample holds one count of this clone. V and J are TRBV7-9 and TRBJ1-1; 9 nucleotides line up with TRBD1. J gave up 1 base and V 1 base, and 7 bases lay outside the gene matches. Germline CDR1 reads SEHNR; CDR2 reads FQNEAQ (reference sequence). This CDR3 region has 17 residues. The CDR3 nucleotides read TGTGCCAGCAGCTTAGTCGCACACAGGGGGCAGAACACTGAAGCTTTCTTT. Amino acid sequence: CASSLVAHRGQNTEAFF.

The chain links TRBV10-3 to TRBJ1-4; unclear D gene. In germline, CDR1 is ENHRY, CDR2 SYGVKD. CDR3 size: 13 residues. V dropped 0 bases and J dropped 4 bases, with 3 bases sitting between them. The CDR3 coding sequence is TGTGCCATCAGTGAGTCCAGTAATGAAAAACTGTTTTTT. This encodes CAISESSNEKLFF.

The V gene is TRBV4-2, the J gene TRBJ1-1; D not resolved. CDR1 is LGHNA, CDR2 YNFKEQ, per germline. The CDR3 is 15 amino acids. The germline V and J ends were trimmed by 3 bases and 4 bases, with 15 bases remaining between them. CDR3 protein: CASSQDPGSFTEAFF. In DNA form, the CDR3 reads TGTGCCAGCAGCCAGGACCCGGGGTCCTTCACTGAAGCTTTCTTT.

The DNA for the CDR3 is TGCGCCAGCAGCTTGTGGGGTGAGCTAGCGGGGGAGACCCAGTACTTC. This encodes CASSLWGELAGETQYF. J is TRBJ2-5 and V is TRBV5-1; 9 bases map to TRBD2. The germline gives CDR1 SGHRS, CDR2 YFSETQ. Germline trimming cut 1 base from V and 5 bases from J; bases unmatched to any gene: 9. The CDR3 is 16 amino acids.

The rearrangement uses TRBV11-2 and TRBJ2-5; perhaps TRBD2 as D (5 bases). The V and J ends lost 1 base and 2 bases respectively, with 11 bases between them. Germline V lookup: CDR1 SGHAT, CDR2 FQNNGV. This CDR3 has 15 amino acids. DNA of the CDR3: TGTGCCAGCAGCTTAGCAGGCGGACTTCAAGAGACCCAGTACTTC. Protein product: CASSLAGGLQETQYF. The whole variable domain, remainder taken from reference TRBV11-2 and TRBJ2-5, is EAGVAQSPRYKIIEKRQSVAFWCNPISGHATLYWYQQILGQGPKLLIQFQNNGVVDDSQLPKDRFSAERLKGVDSTLKIQPAKLEDSAVYLCASSLAGGLQETQYFGPGTRLLVL.

The chain has TRBV5-1 and TRBJ1-1; TRBD1 might be the D (5 bases). The CDR3 sequence is 16 residues long. The V end was cut by 1 base, the J end by 4 bases, with 17 bases between. Germline V gene data show CDR1 as SGHRS and CDR2 as YFSETQ. This CDR3 is CASSLNLGLAGTEAFF. Written as DNA, the CDR3 is TGCGCCAGCAGCTTGAATCTGGGGCTAGCAGGCACTGAAGCTTTCTTT.

V usage is TRBV10-3 and J usage is TRBJ2-3; TRBD2 matches at 8 bases. Germline V gene sequence: CDR1 ENHRY, CDR2 SYGVKD. The CDR3 has 13 amino acids. Trimming took 6 bases from V and 2 from J; bases not matched to a gene: 1. The DNA of the CDR3 is TGTGCCATCAGCGGGGGGGCCACAGATACGCAGTATTTT. Its protein is CAISGGATDTQYF.

The chain is built from TRBV18 and TRBJ1-4, with D unresolved. V lost 6 bases, J lost 4 bases, and 21 bases lay in between. This CDR3 has 17 amino acids. CDR1 KGHSH and CDR2 LQKENI come from the germline V gene. The CDR3 region is CASSLNGQPGGNEKLFF. In DNA, the CDR3 is TGTGCCAGCTCTCTTAACGGCCAGCCCGGTGGTAATGAAAAACTGTTTTTT.

This chain connects TRBV20-1 to TRBJ2-1, with 9 bases lining up with TRBD1. CDR3 size: 14 residues. The V gene's germline CDR1 is DFQATT and CDR2 SNEGSKA (reference sequence). V gave up 5 bases and J gave up 7 bases; unmatched junction bases: 9. CDR3 sequence reads: CSAGGGTGMNEQFF. The CDR3 DNA reads TGCAGTGCTGGTGGGGGGACAGGGATGAATGAGCAGTTCTTC.

V gene TRBV6-5 combines with J gene TRBJ1-1; a weak D match, TRBD1 (5 bases). Trimming took off 5 bases at V and 0 bases at J, with 10 bases between the two ends. CDR1 and CDR2 from the germline V gene are MNHEY and SVGAGI. This CDR3 has 14 residues. The CDR3 DNA is TGTGCCAGCAGTCCTGACAGTCTGAACACTGAAGCTTTCTTT. Protein product: CASSPDSLNTEAFF.